The T cell receptor (beta chain) described here comes from a study of human versus mouse CDR3 diversity and MHC coevolution. Broader study findings: iCHAO1 estimated the human TCR beta repertoire at around 1.5 million clonotypes.

Trimming took 0 bases from V and 13 from J, leaving 8 bases between them. The CDR3 extends over 12 amino acids. CDR1 is SGHRS and CDR2 is YFSETQ in the germline V gene. Sequencing was performed with immunoSEQ multiplex PCR; in TCRdb, only in-frame clones are kept and a portion is missing. The top ten clones hold roughly 0.16% of a sample with about 77,000 clones, less than 95% of them seen once. Turning to this clone: Its target is unknown.

The source of this sequence is a person between 25 and 70 years old in good health. The V gene is TRBV5-1, the J gene TRBJ1-6; TRBD1 might be the D (6 bases). The specimen sequenced was naive CD4+ T cells from blood. Subset meaning: CD45RO-negative CD62L-positive naive CD4 T cells. The CDR3 DNA reads as TGCGCCAGCAGCTTGGAGGGGGTCCCCCTCCACTTT. Translation: CASSLEGVPLHF.